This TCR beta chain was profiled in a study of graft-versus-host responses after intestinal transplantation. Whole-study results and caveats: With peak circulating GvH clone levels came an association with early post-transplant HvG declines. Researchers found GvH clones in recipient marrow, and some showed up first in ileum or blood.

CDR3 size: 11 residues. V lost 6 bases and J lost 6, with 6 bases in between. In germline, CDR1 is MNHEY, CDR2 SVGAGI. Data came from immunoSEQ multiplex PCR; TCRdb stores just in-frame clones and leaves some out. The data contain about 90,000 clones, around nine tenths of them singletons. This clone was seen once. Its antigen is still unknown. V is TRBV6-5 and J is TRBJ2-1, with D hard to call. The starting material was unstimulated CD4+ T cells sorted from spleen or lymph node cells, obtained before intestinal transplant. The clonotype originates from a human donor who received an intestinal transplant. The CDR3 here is CASRLVNEQFF. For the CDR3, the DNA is TGTGCCAGCAGATTGGTCAATGAGCAGTTCTTC.